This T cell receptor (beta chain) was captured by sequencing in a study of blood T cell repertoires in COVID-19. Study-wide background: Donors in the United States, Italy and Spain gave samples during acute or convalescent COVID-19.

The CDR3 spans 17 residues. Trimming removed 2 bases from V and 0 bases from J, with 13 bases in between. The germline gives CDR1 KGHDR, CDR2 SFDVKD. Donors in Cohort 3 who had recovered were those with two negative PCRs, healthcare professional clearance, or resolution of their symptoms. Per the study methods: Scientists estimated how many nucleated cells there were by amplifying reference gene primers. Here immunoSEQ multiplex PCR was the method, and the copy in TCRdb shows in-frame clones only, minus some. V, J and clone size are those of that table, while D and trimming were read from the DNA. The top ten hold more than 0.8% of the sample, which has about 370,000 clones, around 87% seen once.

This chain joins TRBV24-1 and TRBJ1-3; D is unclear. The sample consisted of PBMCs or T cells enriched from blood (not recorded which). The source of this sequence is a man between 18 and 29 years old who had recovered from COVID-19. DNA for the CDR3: TGTGCCACCAGTGATTCAACGGAGGAAATCTCTGGAAACACCATATATTTT. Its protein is CATSDSTEEISGNTIYF.